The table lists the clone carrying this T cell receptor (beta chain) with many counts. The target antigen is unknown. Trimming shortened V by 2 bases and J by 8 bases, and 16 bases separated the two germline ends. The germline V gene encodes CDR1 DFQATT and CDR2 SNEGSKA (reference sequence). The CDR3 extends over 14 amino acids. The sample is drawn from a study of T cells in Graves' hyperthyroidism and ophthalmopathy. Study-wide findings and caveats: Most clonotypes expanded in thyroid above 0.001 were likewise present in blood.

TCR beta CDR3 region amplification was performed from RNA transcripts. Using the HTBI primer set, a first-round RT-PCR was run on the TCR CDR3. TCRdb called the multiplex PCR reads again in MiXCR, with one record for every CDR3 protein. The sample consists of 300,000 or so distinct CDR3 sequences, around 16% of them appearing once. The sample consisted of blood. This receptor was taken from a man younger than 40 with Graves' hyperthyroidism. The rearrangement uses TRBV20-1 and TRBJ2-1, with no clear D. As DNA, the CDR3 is TGCAGTGCTAGAACGGGTTCGGCATTTGATGAGCAGTTCTTC. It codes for CSARTGSAFDEQFF.